There are a few counts of the clone carrying this T cell receptor beta chain. Its antigen remains unknown. These data come from a study of shared clonotypes between healthy human individuals. Study outcomes and limitations: Among non-shared clonotypes, generation probabilities were lower than among those shared by all four donors.

The germline V gene encodes CDR1 SGHTA and CDR2 FQGTGA. The length of the CDR3 is 16 residues. Losses at the gene ends were 6 bases for V and 4 bases for J; bases not matched to a gene: 10. Each sorted subset replicate got 200 ng genomic DNA, about 33,000 genomes. Some clones are missing from TCRdb's copy, which holds only in-frame ones; the method was immunoSEQ multiplex PCR. Seen here are some 2,500,000 clones, 93% observed once, and the top ten hold 0.36%. The TCR was taken from a man aged 18-30 years in good health. Some clones in this sample may be carry-over from other donors' samples. V gene TRBV7-3 combines with J gene TRBJ2-2; TRBD2 agrees at 8 bases. Input material: naive CD4+ T cells from PBMCs. Subset of the sample: CD45RA+ positively selected. CDR3 nucleotide sequence: TGTGCCAGCAGTGGGGTCGGGACTAGTTCCACCGGGGAGCTGTTTTTT. Amino acid sequence: CASSGVGTSSTGELFF.